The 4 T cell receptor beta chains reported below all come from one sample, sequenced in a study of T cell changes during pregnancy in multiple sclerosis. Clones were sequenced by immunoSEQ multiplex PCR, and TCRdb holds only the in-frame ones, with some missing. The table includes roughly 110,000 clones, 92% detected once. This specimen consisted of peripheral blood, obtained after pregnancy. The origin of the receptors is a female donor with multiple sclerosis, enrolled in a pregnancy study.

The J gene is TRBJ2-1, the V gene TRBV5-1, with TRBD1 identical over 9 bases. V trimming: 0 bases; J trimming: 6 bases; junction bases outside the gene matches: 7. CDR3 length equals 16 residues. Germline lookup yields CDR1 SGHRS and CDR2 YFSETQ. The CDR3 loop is CASSLVSGQGGNEQFF. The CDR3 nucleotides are TGCGCCAGCAGCTTGGTTTCGGGACAGGGTGGCAATGAGCAGTTCTTC.

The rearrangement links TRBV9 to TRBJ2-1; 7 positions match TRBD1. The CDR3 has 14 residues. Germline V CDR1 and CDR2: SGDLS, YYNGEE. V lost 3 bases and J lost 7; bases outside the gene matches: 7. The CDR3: CASSAENRGNEQFF. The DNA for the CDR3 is TGTGCCAGCAGCGCAGAGAACAGGGGAAATGAGCAGTTCTTC.

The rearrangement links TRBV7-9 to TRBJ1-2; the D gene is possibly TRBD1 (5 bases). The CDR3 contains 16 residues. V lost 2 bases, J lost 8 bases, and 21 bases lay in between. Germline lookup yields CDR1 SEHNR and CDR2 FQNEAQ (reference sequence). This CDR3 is CASSLSLGQGKFGYTF. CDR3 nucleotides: TGTGCCAGCAGCTTATCTCTCGGCCAGGGAAAATTCGGCTACACCTTC.

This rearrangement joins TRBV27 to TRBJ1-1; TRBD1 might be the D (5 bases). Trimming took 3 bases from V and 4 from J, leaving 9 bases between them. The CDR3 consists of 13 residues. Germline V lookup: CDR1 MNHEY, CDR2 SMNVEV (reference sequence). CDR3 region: CASSFGGGTEAFF. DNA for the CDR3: TGTGCCAGCAGTTTCGGGGGGGGCACTGAAGCTTTCTTT.